The 16 T cell receptor beta chains listed next were all sequenced from one sample in a study of metastatic and nonmetastatic thyroid tumors. TCRdb ran MiXCR on the PCR reads. The sample has over 20,000 clones, 20% to 30% seen once. Ahead of thyroid surgery, no patient had received treatment of any kind. The source material was tumor tissue. All receptors come from a male donor with papillary thyroid cancer or a benign thyroid nodule (not recorded which). Some clones in this sample may be carry-over from other donors' samples.

There are many counts of this clone. The chain recombines TRBV14 with TRBJ1-5, with a possible D match to TRBD1 (5 bases). Germline V gene sequence: CDR1 SGHDN, CDR2 FVKESK. The CDR3 extends over 16 amino acids. Trimming left V 1 base short and J 0 bases short, with 10 bases between. Written as DNA, the CDR3 is TGTGCCAGCAGCCAAGGCGGGACCGTTAGCAATCAGCCCCAGCATTTT. Residues: CASSQGGTVSNQPQHF. Using reference TRBV14 and TRBJ1-5 for the parts outside the CDR3, the full variable domain is EAGVTQFPSHSVIEKGQTVTLRCDPISGHDNLYWYRRVMGKEIKFLLHFVKESKQDESGMPNNRFLAERTGGTYSTLKVQPAELEDSGVYFCASSQGGTVSNQPQHFGDGTRLSIL.

This clone has a handful of counts. The conserved phenylalanine or tryptophan is not found at the CDR3 terminus, so this likely reflects a read error. It is unclear where the CDR3 begins or ends on the DNA, so no DNA is shown, and the CDR3 is as TCRdb lists it. The genes are TRBV7-2 and TRBJ2-2; the table's D call of TRBD1 was not tested on the DNA. From its first to its last residue, the CDR3 has 10 amino acids. Germline V lookup: CDR1 SGHTA, CDR2 FQGNSA. The CDR3 loop is CASSPRDRAG.

There are many counts of this clone. The chain carries TRBV4-3 and TRBJ1-5, with no clear D. Looked up from germline, CDR1 is LGHNA and CDR2 is YSLEER. Deletions cut 0 bases from V and 2 bases from J, with 8 bases between. This CDR3 is 15 amino acids long. The CDR3 is CASSQDWQGNQPQHF. DNA of the CDR3: TGCGCCAGCAGCCAAGATTGGCAGGGCAATCAGCCCCAGCATTTT.

This clone showed up many times. The chain combines TRBV4-3 with TRBJ2-1; 13 nucleotides line up with TRBD2. Germline trimming cut 0 bases from V and 14 bases from J; bases unmatched to any gene: 4. This CDR3 contains 14 residues. Germline values: CDR1 LGHNA, CDR2 YSLEER. CDR3 residues: CASSQESGTSGKFF. In nucleotides, the CDR3 is TGCGCCAGCAGCCAAGAGAGTGGGACTAGCGGGAAGTTCTTC.

In its sample, this clone was seen many times. A read error is possible here, since a much larger clone lies one base away. The chain recombines TRBV20-1 with TRBJ1-5, with 7 bases identical to TRBD1. This CDR3 is 14 amino acids long. Per the germline V gene, CDR1 is DFQATT and CDR2 is SNEGSKA (reference sequence). The CDR3 loop reads CSVRDPPGGQPQHF. The DNA of the CDR3 is TGCAGTGTTAGAGATCCCCCAGGGGGGCAGCCCCAGCATTTT.

This clone was observed many times. The chain recombines TRBV4-3 with TRBJ1-1; possibly TRBD1 for D (6 bases). This CDR3 spans 16 amino acids. V dropped 0 bases and J dropped 0 bases, with 11 bases sitting between them. Germline values: CDR1 LGHNA, CDR2 YSLEER. For the CDR3, the DNA is TGCGCCAGCAGCCAAGAGGTGGGACACCTGAACACTGAAGCTTTCTTT. As protein: CASSQEVGHLNTEAFF.

This chain uses TRBV5-1 with TRBJ2-7; 8 nucleotides agree with TRBD2. Germline V lookup: CDR1 SGHRS, CDR2 YFSETQ. The CDR3 runs 13 residues. V shed 7 bases, J shed 2 bases, and the junction held 5 bases outside the gene matches. CDR3 DNA sequence: TGCGCCAGCCTTTTGCGGGGGGCCTACGAGCAGTACTTC. This encodes CASLLRGAYEQYF. The whole variable domain, remainder taken from reference TRBV5-1 and TRBJ2-7, is KAGVTQTPRYLIKTRGQQVTLSCSPISGHRSVSWYQQTPGQGLQFLFEYFSETQRNKGNFPGRFSGRQFSNSRSEMNVSTLELGDSALYLCASLLRGAYEQYFGPGTRLTVT.

This clone was observed once. This chain links TRBV11-2 with TRBJ2-7; unclear D gene. The CDR3 is 16 amino acids. CDR1 and CDR2 from the germline V gene are SGHAT and FQNNGV. V lost 3 bases and J lost 3, with 18 bases in between. CDR3 in DNA: TGTGCCAGCAGCTTCCAACCTGTCTGGTTTTACTACGAGCAGTACTTC. It is translated as CASSFQPVWFYYEQYF.

V is TRBV20-1 and J is TRBJ2-1; D is perhaps TRBD1 (5 bases). The ends were cut back, 2 bases at V and 4 bases at J, with 12 bases in the middle. The CDR3 sequence is 14 residues long. Germline CDR1 DFQATT, CDR2 SNEGSKA (reference sequence). The CDR3 is CSARPARGYNEQFF. CDR3 DNA: TGCAGTGCTAGACCGGCTAGGGGATACAATGAGCAGTTCTTC.

This clone was observed a single time. The junction differs from germline at one of its ends, possibly a read error. V usage is TRBV20-1 and J usage is TRBJ2-7; TRBD2 matches at 7 bases. The CDR3 is 16 amino acids. CDR1 and CDR2 from the germline V gene are DFQATT and SNEGSKA (reference sequence). The CDR3 DNA reads TGCAGTTCTAGGGAGGGAATTGCGGGTTTCTCCTACGAGCAGTACTTC. It encodes CSSREGIAGFSYEQYF.

This clone was picked up many times. The V call is TRBV4-3, the J call TRBJ2-1, with 7 bases lining up with TRBD2. The junction had 8 bases not matched to a gene; V was cut back by 0 bases and J by 6 bases. The CDR3 is 16 amino acids. Germline CDR1 is LGHNA and CDR2 is YSLEER. The CDR3 here is CASSQDRGSFSNEQFF. CDR3 nucleotides: TGCGCCAGCAGCCAAGATCGCGGGAGTTTCTCCAATGAGCAGTTCTTC.

Many counts were recorded for this clone. The chain uses TRBV6-4 and TRBJ2-2, with TRBD2 identical over 8 bases. Germline-derived CDR1 and CDR2 are MRHNA and SNTAGT. The CDR3 covers 15 residues. Trimming removed 6 bases from V and 4 bases from J; junction bases left unmatched: 7. DNA of the CDR3: TGTGCCAGCAGCCGAGGGAGCGGGAGCACCGGGGAGCTGTTTTTT. Protein product: CASSRGSGSTGELFF.

The chain uses TRBV11-2 and TRBJ1-5, with 10 bases matching TRBD1. This CDR3 region has 17 residues. The V segment lost 5 bases and the J segment 3 bases; nucleotides outside the gene matches: 10. Germline V gives CDR1 SGHAT, CDR2 FQNNGV. CDR3 sequence reads: CASSPGQGYNINQPQHF. DNA of the CDR3: TGTGCCAGCAGCCCGGGACAGGGGTATAATATCAATCAGCCCCAGCATTTT.

A word on this clone: The junction shows a germline mismatch at one end, possibly a read error. The V and J genes are TRBV20-1 and TRBJ2-7, with D perhaps matching TRBD2 (7 bases). CDR1 is DFQATT, CDR2 SNEGSKA, per germline (reference sequence). The CDR3 sequence is 15 residues long. In DNA, the CDR3 is TGCAGTTCTAGCCGGGGGGCAGTCAGCTCCTACGAGCAGTACTTC. Protein sequence: CSSSRGAVSSYEQYF.

At least ten counts were recorded for this clone. The V and J genes are TRBV6-2 or TRBV6-3 and TRBJ2-2; weak D call: TRBD1 (6 bases). The V end lost 6 bases, the J end lost 3 bases, and 17 bases lay between the germline ends. CDR3 length: 16 amino acids. CDR1 is MNHEY, CDR2 SVGEGT, per germline. CDR3 sequence reads: CASSRQDSPDTGELFF. CDR3 sequence (DNA): TGTGCCAGCAGCCGACAGGACAGTCCGGACACCGGGGAGCTGTTTTTT.

Many counts were recorded for this clone. A much larger clone lies a single base off, so this may be a read error. This sample also contains other DNA sequences that code for the same CDR3. The chain couples TRBV28 to TRBJ2-7; perhaps TRBD2 as D (6 bases). Trimming removed 4 bases from V and 2 bases from J, with 18 bases in between. Germline CDR1 reads MDHEN; CDR2 reads SYDVKM. There are 16 residues in the CDR3. This CDR3 is CASSSILAGIPYEQYF. The CDR3 DNA follows: TGTGCCAGCAGTTCGATACTGGCGGGGATCCCCTACGAGCAGTACTTC.